This entry lists 14 T cell receptor beta chains sequenced from one sample in a study of shared clonotypes between healthy human individuals. Assay: immunoSEQ multiplex PCR; the TCRdb copy retains only in-frame clones and omits some. This table holds more than 2 million clones, just under 95% found once. The naive CD8 population came from CD45RO-negative cells selected for CCR7, without terminally differentiated effector memory CD45RA+ cells. Material: naive CD8+ T cells from PBMCs. These receptors were obtained from a man between 18 and 29 years old in good health. Some clones in this sample may be carry-over from other donors' samples.

As for this clone: This CDR3 is also generated by other DNA sequences in the sample. The genes are TRBV27 and TRBJ2-3; 9 nucleotides match TRBD2. Germline V gene sequence: CDR1 MNHEY, CDR2 SMNVEV (reference sequence). The CDR3 has 16 residues. The junction had 8 bases not matched to a gene; V was cut back by 5 bases and J by 2 bases. The chain's CDR3 is CASSPSSGESTDTQYF. In DNA form, the CDR3 reads TGTGCCAGCAGTCCCTCTAGCGGGGAATCCACAGATACGCAGTATTTT.

V is TRBV7-9 and J is TRBJ2-4; TRBD2 agrees at 10 bases. Germline-derived CDR1 and CDR2 are SEHNR and FQNEAQ (reference sequence). The CDR3 loop spans 17 amino acids. V trimming: 5 bases; J trimming: 2 bases; junction bases outside the gene matches: 9. Here the CDR3 DNA reads TGTGCCAGCAGCGTCTCTACTAGCGGGACTACCAAAAACATTCAGTACTTC. It codes for CASSVSTSGTTKNIQYF.

This chain joins TRBV5-1 and TRBJ2-1; 11 bases match TRBD2. V shed 6 bases, J shed 5 bases, and the junction held 7 bases outside the gene matches. The germline V gene encodes CDR1 SGHRS and CDR2 YFSETQ. The CDR3 is 15 amino acids. CDR3 sequence reads: CASTPGLADNNEQFF. The DNA of the CDR3 is TGCGCCAGCACGCCGGGACTAGCGGATAACAATGAGCAGTTCTTC.

CDR3 loop: CASSFWTDYNEQFF. CDR3 nucleotide sequence: TGTGCCAGCAGCTTTTGGACAGACTACAATGAGCAGTTCTTC. The rearrangement joins TRBV7-9 to TRBJ2-1; tentative D call: TRBD1 (6 bases). Germline V gene data show CDR1 as SEHNR and CDR2 as FQNEAQ (reference sequence). Trimming took off 3 bases at V and 3 bases at J, with 9 bases between the two ends. The CDR3 extends over 14 amino acids.

The chain links TRBV28 to TRBJ2-1; no definite D call. The germline gives CDR1 MDHEN, CDR2 SYDVKM. V was trimmed by 3 bases and J by 8 bases, leaving 17 bases between them. CDR3 length: 15 amino acids. Written as DNA, the CDR3 is TGTGCCAGCAGTTTGGTGGTAGTCAAGTACGATGAGCAGTTCTTC. Protein sequence: CASSLVVVKYDEQFF.

This chain links TRBV19 with TRBJ1-5; 9 bases line up with TRBD1. V dropped 5 bases and J dropped 4; count of bases not matched to a gene: 9. CDR1 is LNHDA, CDR2 SQIVND, per germline (reference sequence). The CDR3 is 16 amino acids. CDR3 DNA: TGTGCCAGTAGTCTGTGGAGGGGACAGGGAAATCAGCCCCAGCATTTT. Amino acid sequence: CASSLWRGQGNQPQHF. Using reference TRBV19 and TRBJ1-5 for the parts outside the CDR3, the full variable domain is DGGITQSPKYLFRKEGQNVTLSCEQNLNHDAMYWYRQDPGQGLRLIYYSQIVNDFQKGDIAEGYSVSREKKESFPLTVTSAQKNPTAFYLCASSLWRGQGNQPQHFGDGTRLSIL.

The CDR3 DNA sequence: TGTGCCAGCAGCTTGCTGGGTGCAGACTATGGCTACACCTTC. Protein sequence: CASSLLGADYGYTF. V gene TRBV5-4 combines with J gene TRBJ1-2; D is uncertain. This CDR3 has 14 amino acids. Germline V CDR1 and CDR2: SGHNT, YYREEE (reference sequence). The V gene lost 1 base and the J gene lost 3 bases, with 10 bases spanning the gap.

The rearrangement joins TRBV28 to TRBJ2-2; 8 nucleotides line up with TRBD1. The CDR3 length is 16 residues. Germline trimming cut 10 bases from V and 6 bases from J; bases unmatched to any gene: 16. Germline assignment: CDR1 MDHEN and CDR2 SYDVKM. CDR3: CATHTPGQDLPGELFF. The CDR3 coding sequence is TGTGCCACCCATACCCCGGGACAGGATTTACCCGGGGAGCTGTTTTTT.

CDR3 in amino acids: CASRPGTRWGNEQFF. The CDR3 coding sequence is TGTGCCAGCAGGCCTGGGACAAGGTGGGGCAATGAGCAGTTCTTC. J is TRBJ2-1 and V is TRBV11-2; D is possibly TRBD1 (6 bases). Between the trimmed V and J ends, which lost 6 bases and 6 bases, there was a span of 18 bases. The germline V gene has CDR1 SGHAT and CDR2 FQNNGV. The CDR3 extends over 15 amino acids.

In the case of this clone: The same CDR3 is also encoded by other DNA sequences in this sample. The rearrangement uses TRBV25-1 and TRBJ2-1; D gene ambiguous. Germline V CDR1 and CDR2: MGHDK, SYGVNS. This CDR3 comprises 13 residues. Trimming took 6 bases from V and 1 from J, leaving 7 bases between them. The chain's CDR3 is CASSLGSYNEQFF. CDR3 nucleotide sequence: TGTGCCAGCAGCCTAGGGTCCTACAATGAGCAGTTCTTC.

The chain recombines TRBV4-1 with TRBJ1-2, with D unresolved. Germline CDR1 reads MGHRA; CDR2 reads YSYEKL. The CDR3 spans 15 residues. Between the trimmed V and J ends, which lost 0 bases and 8 bases, there was a span of 16 bases. The chain's CDR3 is CASSQDAAGLGGYTF. CDR3 nucleotide sequence: TGCGCCAGCAGCCAAGACGCGGCGGGTTTAGGGGGCTACACCTTC.

V and J are TRBV7-9 and TRBJ1-3; D is unresolved. Looked up from germline, CDR1 is SEHNR and CDR2 is FQNEAQ (reference sequence). V gave up 5 bases and J gave up 1 base, with 18 bases separating them. CDR3 length equals 17 residues. CDR3 sequence: CASSPPRTLGSGNTIYF. The CDR3 DNA reads TGTGCCAGCAGCCCGCCGAGAACGCTGGGTTCTGGAAACACCATATATTTT.

CDR3 sequence: CASSSGAGAGWAKNIQYF. Here the CDR3 DNA reads TGTGCCAGCAGTTCTGGTGCCGGAGCGGGATGGGCCAAAAACATTCAGTACTTC. The rearrangement uses TRBV27 and TRBJ2-4; 7 nucleotides align to TRBD2. V shed 4 bases and J 1 base; nucleotides not matched to a gene: 13. Germline loops: CDR1 MNHEY, CDR2 SMNVEV (reference sequence). The CDR3 consists of 18 residues.

The chain uses TRBV10-3 and TRBJ2-7; TRBD2 matches at 8 bases. Germline CDR1 reads ENHRY; CDR2 reads SYGVKD. The CDR3 runs 16 residues. J lost 4 bases, V lost 2 bases, and 10 bases had no gene match. The CDR3 sequence is CAISEAGKRENYEQYF. The CDR3 bases are TGTGCCATCAGTGAGGCGGGAAAGCGGGAGAATTACGAGCAGTACTTC.